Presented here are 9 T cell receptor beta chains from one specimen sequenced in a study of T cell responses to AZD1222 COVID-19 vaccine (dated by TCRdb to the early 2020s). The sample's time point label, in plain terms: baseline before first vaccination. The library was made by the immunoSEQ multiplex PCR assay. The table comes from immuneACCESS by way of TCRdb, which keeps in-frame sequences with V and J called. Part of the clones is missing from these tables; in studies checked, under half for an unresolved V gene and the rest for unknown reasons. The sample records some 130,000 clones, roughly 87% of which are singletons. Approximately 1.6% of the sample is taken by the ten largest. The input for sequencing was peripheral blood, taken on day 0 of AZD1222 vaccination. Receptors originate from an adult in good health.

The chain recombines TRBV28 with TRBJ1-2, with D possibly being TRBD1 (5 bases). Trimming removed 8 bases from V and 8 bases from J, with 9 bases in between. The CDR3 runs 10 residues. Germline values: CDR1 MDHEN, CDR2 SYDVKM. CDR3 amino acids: CASLGGGYTF. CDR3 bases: TGTGCCAGCCTCGGGGGGGGCTACACCTTC.

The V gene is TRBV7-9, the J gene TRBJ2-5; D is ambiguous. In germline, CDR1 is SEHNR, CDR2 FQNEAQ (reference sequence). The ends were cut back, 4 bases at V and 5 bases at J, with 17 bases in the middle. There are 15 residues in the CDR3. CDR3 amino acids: CASSSFRYSGETQYF. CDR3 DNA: TGTGCCAGCAGCTCATTTAGATATTCGGGTGAGACCCAGTACTTC.

The chain's CDR3 is CASSLGQHEQFF. The CDR3 coding sequence is TGTGCCAGCAGTTTAGGCCAGCATGAGCAGTTCTTC. The V call is TRBV12-3 or TRBV12-4, the J call TRBJ2-1; D is unclear. The CDR3 is made up of 12 amino acids. Trimming took 1 base from V and 8 from J, leaving 6 bases between them.

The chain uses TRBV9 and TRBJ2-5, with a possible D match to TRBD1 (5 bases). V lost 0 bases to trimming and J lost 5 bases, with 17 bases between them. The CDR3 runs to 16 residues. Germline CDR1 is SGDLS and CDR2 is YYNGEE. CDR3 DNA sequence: TGTGCCAGCAGCGTAGGGACCAGCAGGGCTTCGGAGACCCAGTACTTC. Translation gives CASSVGTSRASETQYF.

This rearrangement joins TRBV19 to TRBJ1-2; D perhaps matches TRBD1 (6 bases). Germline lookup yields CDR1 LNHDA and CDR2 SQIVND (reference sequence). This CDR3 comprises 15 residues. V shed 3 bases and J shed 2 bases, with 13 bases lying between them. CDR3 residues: CASSIQAGENYGYTF. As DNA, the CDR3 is TGTGCCAGTAGTATCCAGGCAGGGGAGAACTATGGCTACACCTTC.

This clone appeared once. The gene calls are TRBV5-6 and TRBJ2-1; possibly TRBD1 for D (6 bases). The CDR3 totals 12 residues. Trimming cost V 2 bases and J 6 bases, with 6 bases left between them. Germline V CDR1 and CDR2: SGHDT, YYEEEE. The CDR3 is CASSLQGNEQFF. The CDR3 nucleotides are TGTGCCAGCAGCTTACAGGGCAATGAGCAGTTCTTC.

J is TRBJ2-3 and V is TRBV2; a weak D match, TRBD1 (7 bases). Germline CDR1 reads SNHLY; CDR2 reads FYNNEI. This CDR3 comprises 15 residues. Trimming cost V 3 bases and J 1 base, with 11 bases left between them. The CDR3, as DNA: TGTGCCAGCAGTGAGCAGGGGGGCGGCACAGATACGCAGTATTTT. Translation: CASSEQGGGTDTQYF.

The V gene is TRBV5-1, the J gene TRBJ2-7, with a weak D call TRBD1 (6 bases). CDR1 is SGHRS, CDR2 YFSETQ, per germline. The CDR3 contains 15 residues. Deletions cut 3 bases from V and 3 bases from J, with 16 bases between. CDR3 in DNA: TGCGCCAGCAGCTCCCACAGGGTCCCTCGCTACGAGCAGTACTTC. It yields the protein CASSSHRVPRYEQYF.

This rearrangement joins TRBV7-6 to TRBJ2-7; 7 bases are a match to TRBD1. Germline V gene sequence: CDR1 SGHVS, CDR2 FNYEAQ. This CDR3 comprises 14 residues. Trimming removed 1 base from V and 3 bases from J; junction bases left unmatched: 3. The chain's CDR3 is CASSLVTGDYEQYF. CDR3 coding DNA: TGTGCCAGCAGCTTAGTTACAGGGGACTACGAGCAGTACTTC.